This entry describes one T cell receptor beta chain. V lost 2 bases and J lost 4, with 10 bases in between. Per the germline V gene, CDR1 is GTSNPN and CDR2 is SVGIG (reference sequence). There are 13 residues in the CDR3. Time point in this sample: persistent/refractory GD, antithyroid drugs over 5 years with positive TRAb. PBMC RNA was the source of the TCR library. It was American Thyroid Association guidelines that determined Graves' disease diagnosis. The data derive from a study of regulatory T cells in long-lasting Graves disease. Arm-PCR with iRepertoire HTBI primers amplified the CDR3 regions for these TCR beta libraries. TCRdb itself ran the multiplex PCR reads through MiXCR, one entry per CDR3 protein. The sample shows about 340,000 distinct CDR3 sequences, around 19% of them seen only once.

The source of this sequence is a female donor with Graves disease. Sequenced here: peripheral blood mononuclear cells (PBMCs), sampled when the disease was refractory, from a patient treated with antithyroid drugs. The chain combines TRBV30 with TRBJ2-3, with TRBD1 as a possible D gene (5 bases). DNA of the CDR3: TGTGCCTGGAGTCGAAGGGGTTCAGATACGCAGTATTTT. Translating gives CAWSRRGSDTQYF.